This T cell receptor (beta chain) appears in the sequencing data of a study of beta chain features in type 1 diabetes listed by TCRdb under 2018. Context from the whole study: Mean age, gender distribution, total cell number and subset yield were not different between patients and healthy donors. Across all samples, fewer than 110,000,000 sorted cells were examined, and cell number per subset correlated strongly with RNA yield. The study compared the TCRB repertoires of sorted circulating CD4+ T cell subsets in recently diagnosed type 1 diabetes patients with those in matched healthy donors. Regulatory and stem cell-like memory subsets were obtained from only 8 patients and about 8 healthy donors, while naive and central memory subsets were obtained from all 30 or so donors. The investigation overall reported the following: Type 1 diabetes patients showed a moderate but significant shortening of TCRB CDR3 length in all four CD4+ subsets. Naive, central memory and regulatory TCRB repertoires appeared more similar among patients than among healthy donors. Because small numbers of individuals were included in the HLA sub-analyses, any influence of HLA type on TCRB rearrangement was left unresolved. Patients with type 1 diabetes made fewer insertions and deleted more nucleotides at VDJ recombination sites, implying thymic rearrangement abnormalities. PCR may preferentially amplify shorter templates, but because patient and control samples were amplified and corrected together, any resulting skew would affect both groups equally. Because cDNA rather than genomic DNA was sequenced, highly expressing activated cells could have been over-represented, although no difference in activation and CD3 levels was found between groups.

This clone was counted between two and nine times. It lacks a known antigen. It has no much larger one-base neighbor in the sample; base qualities were not kept. From each donor, a single peripheral blood sample of roughly 0.11 L on average was drawn into heparinised tubes. Using a panel that included CD45RO, CCR7, CD25, CD127, CD95 and CD27, naive, central memory, regulatory and stem cell-like memory CD4+ T cells were sorted on a BD FACSAria II. All sorted populations exceeded 95% purity. PBMCs were isolated right away by Lymphoprep density gradient centrifugation and were stained directly, without culture. So that batch effects would be minimized, each experiment stained and sorted samples in pairs, pairing one healthy donor with one patient. The germline V end is reduced by 4 bases and the J end by 6 bases; junction bases left unmatched: 10. CDR1 SGDLS and CDR2 YYNGEE are derived from the germline V gene. The CDR3 numbers 15 residues from cysteine through phenylalanine. CDR3 DNA only is kept here, 45 bases in frame from base 1.

The entire amount of isolated RNA was reverse transcribed using the High Capacity cDNA Reverse Transcription Kit, so the sequenced TCRB transcripts were expressed ones. Deep immunoSEQ sequencing was performed on naive, central memory and regulatory T cell samples, with an average of around 3.4 million total reads per sample. After sorted cells were lysed in RLT buffer, RNA was extracted with DNase-treated RNeasy Micro or Mini kits, with the choice depending on cell number. Each cell subset was processed separately to prevent cross-contamination, with patient and healthy donor samples processed together. Using the immunoSEQ multiplex PCR, TCRB sequences were amplified from cDNA into 87-bp fragments spanning the CDR3 region. Sequencing of the amplicons was done on the Illumina HiSeq platform. Concerning the study's data processing: PCR bias was computationally corrected using synthetic template baselines, reads within Hamming distance 2 were collapsed, and singletons that could not be merged were discarded. By aligning reads against IMGT, V, D and J genes, CDR3 length, and insertions or deletions at six rearrangement sites were assigned. Within each subset, clonotype counts were normalized to the number of sorted cells before true diversity and Gini coefficients were calculated with the tcR R package. The overlap coefficient, calculated on TCRB nucleotide sequences, was used to measure repertoire sharing. Out-of-frame TCRB sequences from naive cells were analyzed to stand in for the pre-selection repertoire. This is the immuneACCESS table as TCRdb keeps it, with only in-frame sequences that have V and J called. A part of the clones is gone; compared with another copy, unresolved V genes explain less than half, and the rest is unexplained. V and J calls and clone size are copied from that table; D and trimming were computed from the DNA. Across this sample there are around 330,000 clones, with about 10% seen only once. Together, the top ten hold over 0.015% of the sample.

This receptor was obtained from a woman aged 25-40 years in good health. The V and J segments used are TRBV9 and TRBJ2-1; TRBD1 lines up with 7 middle nucleotides. The material sequenced was naive CD4+ T cells from blood. The cell subset or site label on this specimen signifies: true naive CD4+ T cells. The nucleotide sequence reads TGTGCCAGCAGCCAGACAGGGTTCGGCGGCAATGAGCAGTTCTTC. The encoded protein is CASSQTGFGGNEQFF.